This T cell receptor beta chain came from a study of CD8 T cells in ankylosing spondylitis. Study results and limitations: In ankylosing spondylitis blood, a motif of roughly eight highly homologous TCR beta variants appeared characteristic. Disease-linked clones were reportedly significantly enriched in matched ankylosing spondylitis synovial fluid. Reports of some motif variants in reactive arthritis synovial fluid and blood predate this one.

V was cut by 0 bases and J by 2 bases, with 5 bases left in between. Germline loops: CDR1 WNHNN, CDR2 SYGVQD (reference sequence). The length of the CDR3 is 14 residues. A note on this clonotype: Antigen unknown.

With molecular barcodes, quantitative 5'-RACE was used to make the TCR beta libraries. One entry per CDR3 protein results from TCRdb running MiXCR on the 5' RACE reads. Among over 400,000 distinct CDR3 sequences, roughly 26% were seen once, and the ten largest hold about 1%. The TCR sequence derives from a male donor with ankylosing spondylitis. This chain connects TRBV10-1 to TRBJ1-5; maybe TRBD1 (5 bases). The source material was blood, either unsorted or a sorted T cell fraction (not recorded which). The CDR3 nucleotides read TGCGCCAGCAGTGAGTCGGGGGGCAATCAGCCCCAGCATTTT. Residues: CASSESGGNQPQHF.